These 29 T cell receptor beta chains were all obtained from the same sample, sequenced in a study of beta chain features in type 1 diabetes. Their target antigens are unknown. The isolated RNA, all of it, was reverse transcribed, so expressed TCRB transcripts were what got sequenced. Sequencing was performed with immunoSEQ multiplex PCR; in TCRdb, only in-frame clones are kept and a portion is missing. The data contain some 660,000 clones, 11% to 15% of them singletons. Study results and caveats: TCRB CDR3s from Type 1 diabetes patients were moderately but significantly shorter in all four CD4+ subsets.

The sample taken for sequencing was naive CD4+ T cells from blood. The receptors were sampled from a man in his late teens or twenties with type 1 diabetes.

The genes are TRBV28 and TRBJ1-1; D may be TRBD1 (5 bases). The CDR3 length is 11 residues. Germline CDR1 reads MDHEN; CDR2 reads SYDVKM. The ends were cut back, 1 base at V and 12 bases at J, with 9 bases in the middle. CDR3 sequence reads: CASSLLGESFF. The CDR3 DNA reads TGTGCCAGCAGTTTATTGGGGGAGTCTTTCTTT.

The gene calls are TRBV28 and TRBJ2-1, with TRBD1 matching over 10 bases. After removal of 8 bases from V and 8 bases from J, the junction contained 6 bases not matched to a gene. Germline V gene sequence: CDR1 MDHEN, CDR2 SYDVKM. CDR3 length equals 13 residues. Here the CDR3 DNA reads TGTGCCAGCTTGGGACAGGGGTATGATGAGCAGTTCTTC. Translating gives CASLGQGYDEQFF.

The chain joins TRBV9 to TRBJ2-2; unclear D gene. The germline V gene has CDR1 SGDLS and CDR2 YYNGEE. There are 14 residues in the CDR3. V was shortened by 3 bases and J by 6 bases, with 12 bases between the two germline ends. The CDR3 nucleotides read TGTGCCAGCAGCGAAAACACGACTCCCGGGGAGCTGTTTTTT. It translates to CASSENTTPGELFF.

V gene TRBV13 combines with J gene TRBJ2-3, with 11 positions matching TRBD1. Per the germline V gene, CDR1 is PRHDT and CDR2 is FYEKMQ (reference sequence). With V trimmed by 2 bases and J by 4 bases, 5 bases remained unmatched. This CDR3 region has 16 residues. The CDR3 is CASSLTWGQGADTQYF. As DNA, the CDR3 is TGTGCCAGCAGCTTAACATGGGGACAGGGGGCAGATACGCAGTATTTT.

CDR3 residues: CASSPGQGAWVRGYTF. The CDR3, as DNA: TGTGCCAGCAGTCCGGGACAGGGGGCTTGGGTCCGTGGCTACACCTTC. V is TRBV28 and J is TRBJ1-2; 12 bases are a match to TRBD1. Germline CDR1 is MDHEN and CDR2 is SYDVKM. V shed 5 bases and J 7 bases; nucleotides not matched to a gene: 11. The CDR3 consists of 16 residues.

The chain recombines TRBV2 with TRBJ2-3, with no clear D. Per germline, CDR1 SNHLY and CDR2 FYNNEI. Trimming took off 6 bases at V and 4 bases at J, with 14 bases between the two ends. The CDR3 is made up of 14 amino acids. As DNA, the CDR3 is TGTGCCAGCAGAAGCCTTATTACCGCAGATACGCAGTATTTT. It specifies CASRSLITADTQYF.

A few counts support this clone. The chain recombines TRBV4-3 with TRBJ1-2; the match to TRBD1 covers 8 bases. CDR3 length: 14 amino acids. Germline CDR1 is LGHNA and CDR2 is YSLEER. The V segment lost 1 base and the J segment 5 bases; nucleotides outside the gene matches: 3. The CDR3 region has the DNA TGCGCCAGCAGCCAAGGGACAGGGCGATATGGCTACACCTTC. Translated, it gives CASSQGTGRYGYTF.

This chain links TRBV4-3 with TRBJ1-4; the match to TRBD1 covers 11 bases. Germline assignment: CDR1 LGHNA and CDR2 YSLEER. The trim removed 1 base at V and 7 bases at J, leaving 8 bases unmatched. CDR3 length: 17 residues. The CDR3: CASSQGTGGFRGEKLFF. DNA of the CDR3: TGCGCCAGCAGCCAAGGGACAGGGGGCTTTCGTGGTGAAAAACTGTTTTTT.

The chain uses TRBV5-1 and TRBJ1-2, with D uncertain. CDR3 length: 15 amino acids. The V end was cut by 4 bases, the J end by 8 bases, with 21 bases between. From germline, CDR1 is SGHRS and CDR2 YFSETQ. The CDR3 nucleotides read TGCGCCAGCAGCCACACTAAGGGTCCTACGCGGGGCTACACCTTC. Translating gives CASSHTKGPTRGYTF.

This chain connects TRBV7-2 to TRBJ2-1, with TRBD2 matching over 10 bases. There are 18 residues in the CDR3. J lost 4 bases, V lost 3 bases, and 12 bases had no gene match. Germline V gene sequence: CDR1 SGHTA, CDR2 FQGNSA. The CDR3 DNA reads TGTGCCAGCAGCTTTCAAGCCTTACTAGCGGGAACTTACAATGAGCAGTTCTTC. As protein: CASSFQALLAGTYNEQFF.

This chain uses TRBV7-2 with TRBJ2-2; TRBD1 aligns across 8 bases. Germline V gene data show CDR1 as SGHTA and CDR2 as FQGNSA. The CDR3 runs to 16 residues. V lost 2 bases to trimming and J lost 4 bases; unmatched junction nucleotides: 6. The CDR3 region has the DNA TGTGCCAGCAGCTTACAGGGGGCCACGACCACCGGGGAGCTGTTTTTT. Translation: CASSLQGATTTGELFF.

This chain joins TRBV6-5 and TRBJ2-1; weak D call: TRBD2 (7 bases). Trimming shortened V by 0 bases and J by 8 bases, and 14 bases separated the two germline ends. CDR3 length equals 15 residues. Germline lookup yields CDR1 MNHEY and CDR2 SVGAGI. The CDR3 region is CASSYSIQGRDEQFF. The DNA for the CDR3 is TGTGCCAGCAGTTACTCGATTCAGGGGAGGGATGAGCAGTTCTTC.

This clone showed up just a few times. The chain couples TRBV19 to TRBJ2-1; TRBD2 matches 10 bases. Trimming removed 3 bases from V and 0 bases from J; junction bases left unmatched: 8. Germline loops: CDR1 LNHDA, CDR2 SQIVND (reference sequence). The CDR3 covers 18 residues. In DNA, the CDR3 is TGTGCCAGTAGTATGAGGCTAGCGGGAGCCTACTCCTACAATGAGCAGTTCTTC. Translation gives CASSMRLAGAYSYNEQFF.

V and J are TRBV27 and TRBJ2-5, with D unclear. The germline V and J ends were trimmed by 5 bases and 2 bases, with 9 bases remaining between them. The CDR3 has 13 residues. Germline lookup yields CDR1 MNHEY and CDR2 SMNVEV (reference sequence). The DNA of the CDR3 is TGTGCCAGCAGTCCCCTCCCACAAGAGACCCAGTACTTC. Translated, it gives CASSPLPQETQYF.

The chain combines TRBV28 with TRBJ1-3, with D unclear. The CDR3 consists of 15 residues. CDR1 is MDHEN and CDR2 is SYDVKM in the germline V gene. Trimming stripped 2 bases from V and 0 bases from J, with 8 bases between. The CDR3 reads CASSLGGDSGNTIYF. The CDR3 DNA is TGTGCCAGCAGTTTAGGAGGTGACTCTGGAAACACCATATATTTT. Full variable domain (outside the CDR3, taken from reference TRBV28 and TRBJ1-3): DVKVTQSSRYLVKRTGEKVFLECVQDMDHENMFWYRQDPGLGLRLIYFSYDVKMKEKGDIPEGYSVSREKKERFSLILESASTNQTSMYLCASSLGGDSGNTIYFGEGSWLTVV.

In nucleotides, the CDR3 is TGTGCCAGCAGGAGGGAGATTGAAGCTTTCTTT. Protein sequence: CASRREIEAFF. The chain links TRBV6-1 to TRBJ1-1; D gene uncertain. V was cut by 6 bases and J by 7 bases, with 9 bases left in between. This CDR3 is built from 11 residues. Germline V gives CDR1 MNHNS, CDR2 SASEGT.

This clone came up a few times. The CDR3 region is CASSQSEFSPGPAGNEQFF. CDR3 bases: TGCGCCAGCAGTCAATCGGAGTTCTCCCCGGGGCCCGCGGGCAATGAGCAGTTCTTC. The genes are TRBV23-1 and TRBJ2-1; perhaps D is TRBD1 or TRBD2 (5 bases each). TRBV23-1 is noted as an ORF with a role that remains uncertain. The CDR3 totals 19 residues. The germline V and J ends were trimmed by 0 bases and 6 bases, with 24 bases remaining between them.

This chain links TRBV5-1 with TRBJ2-5, with D tentatively TRBD2 (6 bases). V shed 4 bases and J shed 3 bases, with 19 bases lying between them. The CDR3 loop spans 16 amino acids. CDR1 is SGHRS and CDR2 is YFSETQ in the germline V gene. CDR3 region: CASSTLGRDGEETQYF. CDR3 in DNA: TGCGCCAGCAGCACCTTGGGGCGGGATGGGGAAGAGACCCAGTACTTC. Filled out from reference TRBV5-1 and TRBJ2-5, the complete variable domain reads KAGVTQTPRYLIKTRGQQVTLSCSPISGHRSVSWYQQTPGQGLQFLFEYFSETQRNKGNFPGRFSGRQFSNSRSEMNVSTLELGDSALYLCASSTLGRDGEETQYFGPGTRLLVL.

This clone turned up a few times. The chain recombines TRBV28 with TRBJ2-3; maybe TRBD2 (6 bases). Germline CDR1 and CDR2: MDHEN and SYDVKM. This CDR3 comprises 15 residues. V dropped 2 bases and J dropped 0 bases, with 9 bases sitting between them. This chain's CDR3 is CASSLAEGSTDTQYF. The CDR3 DNA sequence: TGTGCCAGCAGTTTAGCGGAGGGCAGCACAGATACGCAGTATTTT.

The chain recombines TRBV6-5 with TRBJ2-7, with 7 bases aligning to TRBD1. The V gene end was trimmed by 2 bases and the J gene end by 2 bases; junction bases not matched to a gene: 9. The CDR3 covers 16 residues. Germline lookup yields CDR1 MNHEY and CDR2 SVGAGI. The CDR3 DNA reads TGTGCCAGCAGTTACAGTATTTTGGGACAGACCTACGAGCAGTACTTC. This codes for CASSYSILGQTYEQYF.

This clone has only a few counts. V and J are TRBV11-1 and TRBJ2-3, with D tentatively TRBD1 (6 bases). This CDR3 spans 15 amino acids. V was clipped by 5 bases and J by 5 bases, with 17 bases between them. The germline V gene encodes CDR1 SGHAT and CDR2 FQDESV (reference sequence). CDR3 sequence (DNA): TGTGCCAGCAGCCCCAGATGGGGGCCTAAAGATACGCAGTATTTT. It specifies CASSPRWGPKDTQYF. The variable domain in full, completed from reference TRBV11-1 and TRBJ2-3, reads EAEVAQSPRYKITEKSQAVAFWCDPISGHATLYWYRQILGQGPELLVQFQDESVVDDSQLPKDRFSAERLKGVDSTLKIQPAELGDSAMYLCASSPRWGPKDTQYFGPGTRLTVL.

The chain joins TRBV6-1 to TRBJ2-5; possibly TRBD2 for D (7 bases). The CDR3 extends over 14 amino acids. Germline assignment: CDR1 MNHNS and CDR2 SASEGT. Trimming took 5 bases from V and 5 from J, leaving 15 bases between them. CDR3: CASSTGSGTETQYF. The DNA for the CDR3 is TGTGCCAGCAGTACAGGGAGCGGGACGGAGACCCAGTACTTC.

This clone was counted between two and nine times. The chain is built from TRBV28 and TRBJ2-3; D is unresolved. Trimming removed 3 bases at V and 1 base at J, with 14 bases between. The germline V gene encodes CDR1 MDHEN and CDR2 SYDVKM. The CDR3 length is 16 residues. In nucleotides, the CDR3 is TGTGCCAGCAGTTTTGACCACTCTCCAGGCACAGATACGCAGTATTTT. It translates to CASSFDHSPGTDTQYF.

The CDR3 DNA reads as TGTGCCAGCAGTGAGCTCGGGCTAAGTGCCTACAATGAGCAGTTCTTC. It yields the protein CASSELGLSAYNEQFF. This chain links TRBV2 with TRBJ2-1; D uncertain. Germline V gene sequence: CDR1 SNHLY, CDR2 FYNNEI. The CDR3 length is 16 residues. Trimming left V 3 bases short and J 2 bases short, with 14 bases between.

The table lists this clone with a few counts. The V gene is TRBV29-1, the J gene TRBJ1-4, with 7 bases that match TRBD1. Germline V gene data show CDR1 as SQVTM and CDR2 as ANQGSEA. V lost 7 bases and J lost 7; bases outside the gene matches: 9. This CDR3 has 13 residues. This CDR3 is CSAAGTAGEKLFF. The DNA of the CDR3 is TGCAGCGCCGCCGGGACAGCAGGTGAAAAACTGTTTTTT.

The chain is built from TRBV19 and TRBJ2-1; TRBD2 aligns across 11 bases. This CDR3 is 17 amino acids long. Trimming took 4 bases from V and 4 from J; bases not matched to a gene: 9. Germline V gene lookup returns CDR1 LNHDA and CDR2 SQIVND (reference sequence). The CDR3 sequence is CASSKTSGMAGYNEQFF. The CDR3 coding sequence is TGTGCCAGTAGTAAGACTAGCGGGATGGCTGGATACAATGAGCAGTTCTTC. Full variable domain (missing parts from reference TRBV19 and TRBJ2-1): DGGITQSPKYLFRKEGQNVTLSCEQNLNHDAMYWYRQDPGQGLRLIYYSQIVNDFQKGDIAEGYSVSREKKESFPLTVTSAQKNPTAFYLCASSKTSGMAGYNEQFFGPGTRLTVL.

The chain joins TRBV15 to TRBJ2-2; TRBD1 agrees at 9 bases. V shed 0 bases and J 3 bases; nucleotides not matched to a gene: 5. There are 17 residues in the CDR3. Germline lookup yields CDR1 LNHNV and CDR2 YYDKDF (reference sequence). This CDR3 reads CATSRDGRTGDTGELFF. The CDR3 DNA is TGTGCCACCAGCAGAGATGGGCGGACAGGGGACACCGGGGAGCTGTTTTTT.

The chain is built from TRBV6-5 and TRBJ2-1; 8 bases align to TRBD2. The germline V gene has CDR1 MNHEY and CDR2 SVGAGI. The CDR3 loop spans 14 amino acids. V was clipped by 5 bases and J by 10 bases; unmatched bases: 10. This CDR3 reads CASSTSSGPMEQFF. DNA of the CDR3: TGTGCCAGCAGTACCTCTAGCGGGCCCATGGAGCAGTTCTTC.

The genes are TRBV6-5 and TRBJ1-2, with unresolved D. V was shortened by 0 bases and J by 2 bases, with 7 bases between the two germline ends. Per germline, CDR1 MNHEY and CDR2 SVGAGI. The CDR3 consists of 14 residues. The CDR3 DNA reads TGTGCCAGCAGTTACTCGCGGATAAACTATGGCTACACCTTC. It encodes CASSYSRINYGYTF.